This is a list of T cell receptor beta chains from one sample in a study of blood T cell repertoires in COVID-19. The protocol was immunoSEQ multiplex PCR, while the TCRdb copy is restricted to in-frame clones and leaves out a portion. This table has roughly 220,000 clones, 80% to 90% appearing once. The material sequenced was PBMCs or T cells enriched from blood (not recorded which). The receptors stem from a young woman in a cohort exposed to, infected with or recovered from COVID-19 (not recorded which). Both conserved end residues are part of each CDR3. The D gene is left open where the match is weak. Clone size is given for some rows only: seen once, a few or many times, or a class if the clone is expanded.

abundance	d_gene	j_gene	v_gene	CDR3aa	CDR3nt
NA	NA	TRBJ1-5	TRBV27	CASSFRNSPNQPQHF	TGTGCCAGCAGTTTTCGAAACAGCCCCAATCAGCCCCAGCATTTT
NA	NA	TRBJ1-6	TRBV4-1	CASSHPRQNNNSPLHF	TGCGCCAGCAGCCACCCCCGACAGAACAATAATTCACCCCTCCACTTT
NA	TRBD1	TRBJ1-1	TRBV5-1	CASSLQGREGTEAFF	TGCGCCAGCAGCCTACAGGGGCGAGAGGGCACTGAAGCTTTCTTT
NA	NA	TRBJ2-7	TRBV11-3	CASSLRGEEYEQYF	TGTGCCAGCAGTCTAAGAGGGGAGGAGTACGAGCAGTACTTC
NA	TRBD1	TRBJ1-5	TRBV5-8	CASSKDREGWQPQHF	TGTGCCAGCAGTAAGGACAGGGAAGGATGGCAGCCCCAGCATTTT
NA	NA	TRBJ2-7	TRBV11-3	CASSHGGEQYF	TGTGCCAGCAGCCACGGCGGCGAGCAGTACTTC
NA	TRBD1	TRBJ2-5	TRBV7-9	CASSVWDSQETQYF	TGTGCCAGCAGTGTGTGGGACAGCCAAGAGACCCAGTACTTC
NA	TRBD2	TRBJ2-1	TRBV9	CASSVATSGGSYNEQFF	TGTGCCAGCAGCGTAGCTACTAGCGGGGGGTCCTACAATGAGCAGTTCTTC
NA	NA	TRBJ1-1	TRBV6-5	CASSWTEGNTEAFF	TGTGCCAGCAGTTGGACAGAGGGGAACACTGAAGCTTTCTTT
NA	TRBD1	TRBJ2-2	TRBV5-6	CASSLEGQGYTGELFF	TGTGCCAGCAGCTTGGAGGGACAGGGGTACACCGGGGAGCTGTTTTTT
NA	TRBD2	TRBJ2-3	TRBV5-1	CASSLWASGDVVTQYF	TGCGCCAGCAGCTTGTGGGCTAGCGGTGACGTGGTTACGCAGTATTTT
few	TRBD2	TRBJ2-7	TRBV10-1	CASSESTSAYEQYF	TGCGCCAGCAGTGAGTCGACTAGCGCCTACGAGCAGTACTTC
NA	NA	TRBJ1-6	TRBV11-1	CASGPSGTLWPLHF	TGTGCCAGCGGGCCATCCGGGACACTTTGGCCCCTCCACTTT
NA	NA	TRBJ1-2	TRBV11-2	CASSLGEEYGYTF	TGTGCCAGCAGCTTGGGGGAGGAATATGGCTACACCTTC
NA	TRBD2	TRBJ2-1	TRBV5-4	CASSLGQGGFNEQFF	TGTGCCAGCAGCTTGGGGCAGGGAGGGTTTAATGAGCAGTTCTTC
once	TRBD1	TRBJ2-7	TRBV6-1	CASSEPGQGSYEQYF	TGTGCCAGCAGTGAACCGGGACAGGGGTCCTACGAGCAGTACTTC
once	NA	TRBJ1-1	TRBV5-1	CASSLWAGSEAFF	TGCGCCAGCAGCTTGTGGGCAGGGTCTGAAGCTTTCTTT
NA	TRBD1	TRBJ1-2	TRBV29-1	CSVVDRVYGYTF	TGCAGCGTCGTGGACAGGGTCTATGGCTACACCTTC
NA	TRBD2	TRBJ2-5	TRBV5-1	CASSFRAGGETQYF	TGCGCCAGCAGCTTCAGAGCCGGGGGGGAGACCCAGTACTTC
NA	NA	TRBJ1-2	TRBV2	CASSRTGNDGYTF	TGTGCCAGCAGTCGAACAGGGAATGACGGCTACACCTTC
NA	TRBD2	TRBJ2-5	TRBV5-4	CASSLLVAGAETQYF	TGTGCCAGCAGCTTGTTAGTAGCGGGGGCAGAGACCCAGTACTTC
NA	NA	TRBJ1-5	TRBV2	CASKGLDQPQHF	TGTGCCAGCAAGGGGTTGGATCAGCCCCAGCATTTT
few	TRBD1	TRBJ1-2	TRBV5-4	CASSWAWGQTYGYTF	TGTGCCAGCAGCTGGGCGTGGGGACAGACTTATGGCTACACCTTC
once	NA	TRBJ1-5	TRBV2	CASSETGQPQHF	TGTGCCAGCAGTGAAACCGGGCAGCCCCAGCATTTT
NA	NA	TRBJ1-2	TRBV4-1	CASRVDRYPGGYTF	TGCGCCAGCAGAGTTGACAGGTACCCCGGTGGCTACACCTTC
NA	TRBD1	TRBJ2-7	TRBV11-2	CASSFHPRGQGRTYF	TGTGCCAGCAGCTTCCACCCGAGGGGACAGGGGCGCACTTACTTC
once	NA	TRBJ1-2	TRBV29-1	CSVVEGLNYGYTF	TGCAGCGTTGTGGAGGGCTTGAACTATGGCTACACCTTC
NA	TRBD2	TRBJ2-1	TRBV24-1	CATSDPLADLYNEQFF	TGTGCCACCAGTGACCCCCTAGCGGACCTCTACAATGAGCAGTTCTTC
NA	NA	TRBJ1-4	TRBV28	CASSYGPGGNEKLFF	TGTGCCAGCAGTTACGGCCCCGGGGGTAATGAAAAACTGTTTTTT
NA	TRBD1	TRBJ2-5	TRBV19	CASSKGRDSQETQYF	TGTGCCAGTAGTAAGGGACGGGACAGCCAAGAGACCCAGTACTTC
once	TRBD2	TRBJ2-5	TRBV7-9	CASSFSASGYQETQYF	TGTGCCAGCAGCTTTTCGGCTAGCGGATACCAAGAGACCCAGTACTTC
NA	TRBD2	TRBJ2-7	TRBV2	CASSEQGGFYEQYF	TGTGCCAGCAGTGAGCAGGGAGGGTTCTACGAGCAGTACTTC
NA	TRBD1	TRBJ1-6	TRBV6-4	CASSETGEDSPLHF	TGTGCCAGCAGTGAGACAGGGGAGGATTCACCCCTCCACTTT
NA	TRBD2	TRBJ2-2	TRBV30	CAWRGLAGGELFF	TGTGCCTGGAGGGGACTAGCCGGCGGGGAGCTGTTTTTT
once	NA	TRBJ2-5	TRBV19	CASSSTGGETQYF	TGTGCCAGTAGCTCGACCGGGGGTGAGACCCAGTACTTC
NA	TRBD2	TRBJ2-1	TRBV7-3	CASSITSGRRNEQFF	TGTGCCAGCAGTATAACTAGCGGGAGGAGGAATGAGCAGTTCTTC
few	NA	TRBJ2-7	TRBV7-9	CASTPTAGPYEQYF	TGTGCCAGCACCCCGACGGCGGGCCCCTACGAGCAGTACTTC
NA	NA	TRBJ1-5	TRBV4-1	CASSQVAGASNQPQHF	TGCGCCAGCAGCCAAGTGGCAGGGGCTAGCAATCAGCCCCAGCATTTT
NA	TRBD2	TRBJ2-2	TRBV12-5	CASRISGSTGELFF	TGTGCTAGTAGAATTAGCGGGAGTACCGGGGAGCTGTTTTTT
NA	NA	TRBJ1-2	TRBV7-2	CASSLPGYGYTF	TGTGCCAGCAGCTTACCAGGATATGGCTACACCTTC
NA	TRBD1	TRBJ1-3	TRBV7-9	CASSGWDRGSGNTIYF	TGTGCCAGCAGCGGGTGGGACAGGGGCTCTGGAAACACCATATATTTT
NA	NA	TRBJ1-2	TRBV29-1	CSVTQTGNYGYTF	TGCAGCGTTACACAGACAGGAAACTATGGCTACACCTTC